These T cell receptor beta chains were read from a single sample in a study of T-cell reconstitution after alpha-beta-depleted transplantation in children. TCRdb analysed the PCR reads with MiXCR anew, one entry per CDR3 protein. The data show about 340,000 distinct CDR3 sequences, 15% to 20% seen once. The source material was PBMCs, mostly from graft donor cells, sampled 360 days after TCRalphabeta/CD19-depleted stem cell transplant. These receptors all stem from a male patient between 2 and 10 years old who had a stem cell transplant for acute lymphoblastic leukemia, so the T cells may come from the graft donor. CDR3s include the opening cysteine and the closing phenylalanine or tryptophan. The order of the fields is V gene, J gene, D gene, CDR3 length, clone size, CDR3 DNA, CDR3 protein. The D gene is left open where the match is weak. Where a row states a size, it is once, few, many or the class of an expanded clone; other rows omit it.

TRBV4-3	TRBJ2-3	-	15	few	TGCGCCAGCAGCCAGGGGTGGGGTAGAACAGATACGCAGTATTTT	CASSQGWGRTDTQYF
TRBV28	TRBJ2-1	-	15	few	TGTGCCAGCAGTTCGGTCAGGGTGGGGTACAATGAGCAGTTCTTC	CASSSVRVGYNEQFF
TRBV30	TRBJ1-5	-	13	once	TGTGCCTGGCAGGGAGCTAGCAATCAGCCCCAGCATTTT	CAWQGASNQPQHF
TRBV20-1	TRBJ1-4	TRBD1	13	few	TGCAGTGCCGGACAGGGGAGAGGTGAAAAACTGTTTTTT	CSAGQGRGEKLFF
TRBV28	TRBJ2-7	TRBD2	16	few	TGTGCCAGCAGTGTGAGTAGCGGGAGGACCATTTACGAGCAGTACTTC	CASSVSSGRTIYEQYF
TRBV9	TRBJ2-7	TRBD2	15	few	TGTGCCAGCAGCGTAGGGACTAGCGGCGCCTACGAGCAGTACTTC	CASSVGTSGAYEQYF
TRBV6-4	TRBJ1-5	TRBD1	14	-	TGTGCCAGCCCTGACAGGGCCCACAATCAGCCCCAGCATTTT	CASPDRAHNQPQHF
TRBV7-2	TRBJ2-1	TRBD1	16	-	TGTGCCAGCAGTCAGGACAGGGATAGCTCCTACAATGAGCAGTTCTTC	CASSQDRDSSYNEQFF
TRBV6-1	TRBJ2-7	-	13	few	TGTGCCAGCAGTCCGATCGGTCGCTACGAGCAGTACTTC	CASSPIGRYEQYF
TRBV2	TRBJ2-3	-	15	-	TGTGCCAGCAGTGCGGTACAGAGCCCCACAGATACGCAGTATTTT	CASSAVQSPTDTQYF
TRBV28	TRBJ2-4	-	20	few	TGTGCCAGCAGTTTGGAAAGGTGGGGGGTACCTGGACTAGCCAAAAACATTCAGTACTTC	CASSLERWGVPGLAKNIQYF
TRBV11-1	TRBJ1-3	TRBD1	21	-	TGTGCCAGCACCGTACCATCCCTTGCGGGACAGGGAGGCGATATACGAAACACCATATATTTT	CASTVPSLAGQGGDIRNTIYF
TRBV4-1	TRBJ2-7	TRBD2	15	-	TGCGCCAGCAGCCAGACCGGGACTAGCAGCGACGAGCAGCACTTC	CASSQTGTSSDEQHF
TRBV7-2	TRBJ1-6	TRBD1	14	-	TGTGCCAGCAGCTTTTCAGGGGGTAATTCACCCCTCCACTTT	CASSFSGGNSPLHF
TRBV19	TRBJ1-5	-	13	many	TGTGCCAGTAGTATTCCTGGTGGCCAGCCCCAGCATTTT	CASSIPGGQPQHF
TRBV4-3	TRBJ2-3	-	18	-	TGCGCCAGCAGCCAAGAAGCCCACGGGGCACTCTACATGAATACGCAGTATTTT	CASSQEAHGALYMNTQYF
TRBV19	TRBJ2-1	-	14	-	TGTGCCAGTAGTCACAGATGGAGGAGCGGGGAGCAGTTCTTC	CASSHRWRSGEQFF
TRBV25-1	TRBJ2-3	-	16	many	TGTGCCAGCAGCTCCCTCGGGACGACAGGCACAGATACGCAGTATTTT	CASSSLGTTGTDTQYF
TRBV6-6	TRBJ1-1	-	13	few	TGTGCCAGCAGTTATACGGGAAGCACTGAAGCTTTCTTT	CASSYTGSTEAFF
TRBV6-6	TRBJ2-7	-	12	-	TGTGCCAGCAGTTACTCGGGACCGAACGGATACTTC	CASSYSGPNGYF
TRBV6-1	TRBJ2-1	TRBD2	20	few	TGTGCCAGCAGTGAAAGTCCCTGGACAACAACTAGCGGGCGGAACAATGAGCAGTTCTTC	CASSESPWTTTSGRNNEQFF
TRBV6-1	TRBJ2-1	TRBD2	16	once	TGTGCCAGCTTTCATGCTAGCGGGAGTTTAAGAGATGAGCAGTTCTTC	CASFHASGSLRDEQFF
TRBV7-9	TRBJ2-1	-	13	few	TGTGCCAGCAGCTGGGGCCCCGGGAGTGAGCAGTTCTTC	CASSWGPGSEQFF
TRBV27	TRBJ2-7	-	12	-	TGTGCCAGCAGTCCCTCCTCGCCAGAGCAGTACTTC	CASSPSSPEQYF
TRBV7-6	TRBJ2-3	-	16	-	TGTGCCAGCAGCCCCAGGGGGGGCGGGAGAACAGATACGCAGTATTTT	CASSPRGGGRTDTQYF
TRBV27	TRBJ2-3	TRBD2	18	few	TGTGCCAGCAGTGATATGCTGAGACTAGCGGGAGGGAGAGATACGCAGTATTTT	CASSDMLRLAGGRDTQYF
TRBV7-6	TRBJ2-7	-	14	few	TGTGCCAGCAGCTTAGTTAATGAGGGGGTCGAGCAGTACTTC	CASSLVNEGVEQYF
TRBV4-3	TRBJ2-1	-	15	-	TGCGCCAGCAGCCAAGCCCTGAGGCTTTACAATGAGCAGTTCTTC	CASSQALRLYNEQFF
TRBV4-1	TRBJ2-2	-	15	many	TGCGCCAGCAGCCGGTCGCACGGAGTTACCGGGGAGCTGTTTTTT	CASSRSHGVTGELFF
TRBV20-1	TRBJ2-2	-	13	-	TGCAGGGGGGACTCCCCAAACACCGGGGAGCTGTTTTTT	CRGDSPNTGELFF
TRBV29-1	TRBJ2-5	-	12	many	TGCAGCGTTGTGAGGCTCGGAGAGACCCAGTACTTC	CSVVRLGETQYF
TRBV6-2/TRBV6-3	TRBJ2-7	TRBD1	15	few	TGTGCCAGCAGGATGGACAGGGCGTTCCCCTACGAGCAGTACTTC	CASRMDRAFPYEQYF
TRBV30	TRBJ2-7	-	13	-	TGTGCCTGGAGTGTACGGAGTGGATACGAGCAGTACTTC	CAWSVRSGYEQYF
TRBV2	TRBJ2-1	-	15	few	TGTGCCAGCAGGGGGGGGGCGGCCTTCTACAATGAGCAGTTCTTC	CASRGGAAFYNEQFF
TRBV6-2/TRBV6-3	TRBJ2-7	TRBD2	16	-	TGTGCCAGCAGCTACTGGAGCGGGGGAGTCTCCTACGAGCAGTACTTC	CASSYWSGGVSYEQYF
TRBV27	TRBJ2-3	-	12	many	TGTGCCAGCAGTTCCTTAGCGGATACGCAGTATTTT	CASSSLADTQYF
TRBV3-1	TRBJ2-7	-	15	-	TGTGCCAGCAGCCAAGACCCGGGCTACTCCTACGAGCAGTACTTC	CASSQDPGYSYEQYF
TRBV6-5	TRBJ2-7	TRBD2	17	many	TGTGCCAGCACCCGAGGACTAGCGGGACCTGACTCCTACGAGCAGTACTTC	CASTRGLAGPDSYEQYF
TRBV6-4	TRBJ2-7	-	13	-	TGTGCCAGCAGTGACGCTGCCGGGAACGAGCAGTACTTC	CASSDAAGNEQYF
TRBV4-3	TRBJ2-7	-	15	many	TGCGCCAGCAGCCAAGATCGATCGGACCCCTACGAGCAGTACTTC	CASSQDRSDPYEQYF
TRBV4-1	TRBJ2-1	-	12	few	TGCGCCAGCAGCCTGGCTATCGATGAGCAGTTCTTC	CASSLAIDEQFF
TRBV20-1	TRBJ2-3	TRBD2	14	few	TGCAGTGCTGAAACCGGGACTAGTGGAAATACGCAGTATTTT	CSAETGTSGNTQYF
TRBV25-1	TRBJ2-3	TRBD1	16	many	TGTGCCAGCAGTGAGCCCAGACAGGGGGTCGCAGATACGCAGTATTTT	CASSEPRQGVADTQYF
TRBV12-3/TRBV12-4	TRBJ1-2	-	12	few	TGTGCCAGCAGTTGGGGGTTTAAGGGCTACACCTTC	CASSWGFKGYTF
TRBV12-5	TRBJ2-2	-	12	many	TGTGCTAGTGGAAGGGGGTTAGGGGAGCTGTTTTTT	CASGRGLGELFF
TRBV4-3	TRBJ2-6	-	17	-	TGCGCCAGCAGCCAAGATACGGTTGGCTCTGGGGCCAACGTCCTGACTTTC	CASSQDTVGSGANVLTF
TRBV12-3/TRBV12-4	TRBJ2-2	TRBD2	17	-	TGTGCCAGCAGTGGGACTAGTGTCGGACGCTACACCGGGGAGCTGTTTTTT	CASSGTSVGRYTGELFF
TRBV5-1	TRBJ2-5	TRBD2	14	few	TGCGCCAGCAGCTTACGACTAGCGGAAGAGACCCAGTACTTC	CASSLRLAEETQYF
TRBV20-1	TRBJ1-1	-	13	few	TGCAGTGCTGGGTGGAGGGTGAACACTGAAGCTTTCTTT	CSAGWRVNTEAFF
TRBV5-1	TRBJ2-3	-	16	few	TGCGCCAGCAGCTTTGGCGGGCCTTCTAGCACAGATACGCAGTATTTT	CASSFGGPSSTDTQYF
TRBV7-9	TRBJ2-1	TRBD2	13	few	TGTGCCAGCAGCCCCGGACTAGTTTCTGGGGAGTTCTTC	CASSPGLVSGEFF
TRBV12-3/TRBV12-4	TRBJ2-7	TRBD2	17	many	TGTGCCAGCAGTCCTTTACTAGCGGTGGATAATCACTACGAGCAGTACTTC	CASSPLLAVDNHYEQYF
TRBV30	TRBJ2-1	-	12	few	TGTGCCTGGACTCCGGGGCACAATGAGCAGTTCTTC	CAWTPGHNEQFF
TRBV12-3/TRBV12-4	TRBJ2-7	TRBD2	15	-	TGTGCCAGCAGTCTAAATGCGGGAGCTAGGTACGAGCAGTACTTC	CASSLNAGARYEQYF
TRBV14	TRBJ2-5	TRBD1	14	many	TGTGCCAGCAGCCAAGCCAGGGGGCAAGAGACCCAGTACTTC	CASSQARGQETQYF